This TCR beta chain was recovered during a study of cytomegalovirus exposure and HLA in healthy donors. In the PCR, 60 Vbeta and 13 Jbeta primers were used. Libraries were prepared by immunoSEQ multiplex PCR; TCRdb keeps only in-frame clonotypes and omits some of them. The data show under 200,000 clones, approximately 79% seen once. J gave up 8 bases and V 7 bases, and 13 bases lay outside the gene matches. The CDR3 spans 15 residues. Per germline, CDR1 MNHNS and CDR2 SASEGT. Sequenced sample: PBMCs. The clonotype was recovered from a human donor in good health. The rearrangement uses TRBV6-1 and TRBJ2-2, with 7 nucleotides matching TRBD1. The DNA of the CDR3 is TGTGCCAGCAAGAGGGGGCAGGGTGAAACAGGGGAGCTGTTTTTT. It is translated as CASKRGQGETGELFF.